This is a list of T cell receptor beta chains from one sample in a study of blood T cell repertoires in COVID-19. Assay: immunoSEQ multiplex PCR; the TCRdb copy retains only in-frame clones and omits some. Among approximately 65,000 clones listed, about 86% were seen once. The source material was peripheral blood. These receptors were taken from a man aged 50 to 60 with acute or convalescent COVID-19. Each CDR3 is given with its conserved first and last residue. D genes are given only for firm matches. Rows give clone size only sometimes, using once, few, many, or a class for an expanded clone.

TRBV24-1,-,TRBJ2-2,-,CATSDTTPRGTGELFF,TGTGCCACCAGTGATACGACCCCACGGGGAACCGGGGAGCTGTTTTTT
TRBV19,-,TRBJ1-5,-,CASSIFIRDTHDYQPQHF,TGTGCCAGTAGTATTTTCATCCGGGACACCCACGACTATCAGCCCCAGCATTTT
TRBV19,-,TRBJ1-4,-,CASSVQGLINEKLFF,TGTGCCAGTAGTGTTCAGGGACTGATTAATGAAAAACTGTTTTTT
TRBV9,TRBD1,TRBJ1-1,once,CASSPSSRQGSGAFF,TGTGCCAGCAGCCCAAGCTCCCGACAGGGGAGCGGAGCTTTCTTT
TRBV11-3,-,TRBJ2-7,-,CASSLASLSYEQYF,TGTGCCAGCAGCTTAGCTAGCCTTTCCTACGAGCAGTACTTC
TRBV7-7,-,TRBJ2-3,-,CASSLRPGTDTQYF,TGTGCTAGCAGCTTACGTCCAGGCACAGATACGCAGTATTTT
TRBV5-1,-,TRBJ2-2,-,CASSLRLQENTGELFF,TGCGCCAGCAGCTTGCGTTTACAGGAGAACACCGGGGAGCTGTTTTTT
TRBV18,-,TRBJ1-6,-,CASSPDSSYNSPLHF,TGTGCCAGCTCACCAGACAGCTCCTATAATTCACCCCTCCACTTT
TRBV9,-,TRBJ2-1,-,CASSVGGGTYNEQFF,TGTGCCAGCAGCGTAGGGGGGGGCACCTACAATGAGCAGTTCTTC
TRBV7-6,-,TRBJ1-1,-,CASSLGGREAYTEAFF,TGTGCCAGCAGCTTAGGAGGCAGGGAAGCGTACACTGAAGCTTTCTTT
TRBV30,-,TRBJ2-3,-,CAWSVLGGMSTDTQYF,TGTGCCTGGAGTGTACTTGGCGGGATGAGCACAGATACGCAGTATTTT
TRBV5-1,-,TRBJ1-6,-,CASSFAGSSYNSPLHF,TGCGCCAGCAGCTTCGCGGGAAGCTCCTATAATTCACCCCTCCACTTT
TRBV6-5,TRBD1,TRBJ1-1,-,CASSYSIEGQGEAFF,TGTGCCAGCAGTTACTCCATAGAGGGACAGGGAGAAGCTTTCTTT
TRBV27,-,TRBJ1-1,few,CASSLGQSGSEAFF,TGTGCCAGCAGTTTAGGACAGTCCGGCTCTGAAGCTTTCTTT
TRBV3-1/TRBV3-2,TRBD1,TRBJ1-1,-,CASSPDLGQVYYTEAFF,TGTGCCAGCAGCCCTGATTTGGGACAGGTATACTACACTGAAGCTTTCTTT
TRBV21-1,-,TRBJ2-1,-,CASSETGGSYNEQFF,TGTGCCAGCAGCGAGACCGGAGGCTCCTACAATGAGCAGTTCTTC
TRBV11-3,TRBD1,TRBJ2-4,once,CASSRGAGTGVKNIQYF,TGTGCCAGCAGCCGCGGTGCCGGGACAGGGGTCAAAAACATTCAGTACTTC
TRBV12-3/TRBV12-4,-,TRBJ2-6,-,CASSFGGANVLTF,TGTGCCAGCAGTTTTGGCGGGGCCAACGTCCTGACTTTC
TRBV11-2,-,TRBJ2-1,-,CASSLDRDGGIIGEQFF,TGTGCCAGCAGCTTAGATCGAGACGGGGGTATTATAGGCGAGCAGTTCTTC
TRBV7-3,TRBD1,TRBJ2-2,-,CASSLMGQGTGELFF,TGTGCCAGCAGCCTCATGGGACAGGGAACCGGGGAGCTGTTTTTT
TRBV5-3,TRBD1,TRBJ1-5,few,CARSLEGGDRLNQPQHF,TGTGCCAGAAGCTTGGAAGGGGGGGACAGGCTTAATCAGCCCCAGCATTTT
TRBV11-2,-,TRBJ1-2,once,CASSGNLNGYYGYTF,TGTGCCAGCTCGGGGAATCTCAATGGGTACTATGGCTACACCTTC
TRBV24-1,TRBD2,TRBJ2-3,once,CATSDPLRGGVDTQYF,TGTGCCACCAGTGATCCCCTCCGGGGGGGCGTAGATACGCAGTATTTT
TRBV7-9,TRBD1,TRBJ1-1,-,CASSLDRGPTEAFF,TGTGCCAGCAGCTTGGACAGGGGGCCTACTGAAGCTTTCTTT
TRBV7-8,-,TRBJ1-5,-,CASSLPEQPQHF,TGTGCCAGCAGCTTACCGGAGCAGCCCCAGCATTTT
TRBV27,TRBD1,TRBJ2-7,-,CASSPGQGIYEQYF,TGTGCCAGCAGTCCAGGACAGGGCATCTACGAGCAGTACTTC
TRBV7-2,TRBD2,TRBJ2-2,once,CASRPRLAGNTGELFF,TGTGCCAGCAGGCCCCGACTAGCGGGAAATACCGGGGAGCTGTTTTTT